This passage covers 26 T cell receptor beta chains from one sample sequenced in a study of cytomegalovirus exposure and HLA in healthy donors. Method: immunoSEQ multiplex PCR; TCRdb's copy keeps in-frame clones and lacks some. The sample gives 100,000 to 150,000 clones, 95% to 96% of which show up once; about 1.7% is in the top ten. The sequenced sample consisted of PBMCs. The source of these receptors is a man aged 18 to 29 in good health and CMV-seronegative.

Turning to this clone: The same CDR3 also results from other DNA sequences found in this sample. The genes are TRBV27 and TRBJ1-1; TRBD1 might be the D (5 bases). CDR1 is MNHEY, CDR2 SMNVEV, per germline (reference sequence). The length of the CDR3 is 13 residues. V lost 5 bases, J lost 2 bases, and 9 bases lay in between. The chain's CDR3 is CASSVTANTEAFF. The CDR3 DNA reads as TGTGCCAGCAGTGTGACAGCAAACACTGAAGCTTTCTTT.

The chain recombines TRBV6-5 with TRBJ2-4; D remains ambiguous. CDR3 size: 13 residues. Germline V gene sequence: CDR1 MNHEY, CDR2 SVGAGI. The V and J ends lost 5 bases and 6 bases respectively, with 11 bases between them. Here the CDR3 reads CASSLRSGNIQYF. The CDR3 region has the DNA TGTGCCAGCAGTCTACGATCGGGAAACATTCAGTACTTC.

V and J are TRBV4-3 and TRBJ2-1, with 9 bases matching TRBD2. This CDR3 has 15 amino acids. V lost 3 bases and J lost 9; bases outside the gene matches: 9. The germline V gene has CDR1 LGHNA and CDR2 YSLEER. The CDR3 nucleotides read TGCGCCAGCAGCCAGCGGGAGGGCCACCGGTCTGAGCAGTTCTTC. Its protein product is CASSQREGHRSEQFF.

This sequence joins TRBV29-1 and TRBJ2-1; D unclear. CDR3 size: 12 residues. Looked up from germline, CDR1 is SQVTM and CDR2 is ANQGSEA. V was cut by 2 bases and J by 3 bases, with 5 bases left in between. The CDR3 spells CSVEIGYNEQFF. CDR3 in DNA: TGCAGCGTTGAAATCGGCTACAATGAGCAGTTCTTC.

The V gene is TRBV4-3, the J gene TRBJ1-5; D is ambiguous. The ends were cut back, 1 base at V and 0 bases at J, with 7 bases in the middle. The CDR3 has 15 residues. Germline V gives CDR1 LGHNA, CDR2 YSLEER. The CDR3 DNA is TGCGCCAGCAGCCAAGGCGCTCATAGCAATCAGCCCCAGCATTTT. This sequence encodes CASSQGAHSNQPQHF.

CDR3 residues: CASSPGLAEYEQYF. In DNA, the CDR3 is TGTGCCAGCAGCCCAGGACTAGCGGAGTACGAGCAGTACTTC. The V call is TRBV7-2, the J call TRBJ2-7, with 10 bases aligning to TRBD2. V lost 5 bases and J lost 4; bases outside the gene matches: 5. In germline, CDR1 is SGHTA, CDR2 FQGNSA. The CDR3 has 14 amino acids.

The CDR3 DNA sequence: TGTGCCAGCAGCTTGCGGGGGTTTTATACAGATACGCAGTATTTT. It specifies CASSLRGFYTDTQYF. The J gene is TRBJ2-3, the V gene TRBV5-4, with D possibly TRBD2 on 6 matching bases. The CDR3 runs to 15 residues. The germline gives CDR1 SGHNT, CDR2 YYREEE (reference sequence). With 1 base removed from V and 3 bases from J, the gap between germline ends came to 12 bases.

This chain joins TRBV18 and TRBJ2-7, with 7 bases identical to TRBD1. Germline V gene lookup returns CDR1 KGHSH and CDR2 LQKENI. Trimming took 3 bases from V and 7 from J; bases not matched to a gene: 12. The CDR3 is made up of 15 amino acids. The CDR3 sequence: CASSPGQALPREQYF. CDR3 sequence (DNA): TGTGCCAGCTCACCCGGACAGGCCCTTCCGAGGGAGCAGTACTTC.

The rearrangement links TRBV29-1 to TRBJ2-7; D may be TRBD2 (6 bases). Germline V gives CDR1 SQVTM, CDR2 ANQGSEA. The CDR3 contains 11 residues. V was clipped by 5 bases and J by 6 bases, with 11 bases between them. The CDR3 coding sequence is TGCAGCGTTCCCACCGGGGGCGAGCAGTACTTC. Residues: CSVPTGGEQYF.

The chain recombines TRBV7-8 with TRBJ2-7; TRBD2 is a possible D gene (6 bases). The CDR3 has 13 amino acids. V was pared by 1 base and J by 6 bases, with 10 bases between. Germline V lookup: CDR1 SGHVS, CDR2 FQNEAQ. The CDR3 bases are TGTGCCAGCAGCTTAGGGGGAGGCCGCGAGCAGTACTTC. Its protein product is CASSLGGGREQYF. The full variable domain, rest sourced from reference TRBV7-8 and TRBJ2-7, is GAGVSQSPRYKVAKRGQDVALRCDPISGHVSLFWYQQALGQGPEFLTYFQNEAQLDKSGLPSDRFFAERPEGSVSTLKIQRTQQEDSAVYLCASSLGGGREQYFGPGTRLTVT.

This chain uses TRBV19 with TRBJ2-7, with D possibly matching TRBD2 (5 bases). Germline V CDR1 and CDR2: LNHDA, SQIVND (reference sequence). CDR3 length equals 14 residues. Between the trimmed V and J ends, which lost 3 bases and 1 base, there was a span of 10 bases. CDR3 amino acids: CASSIGGRSYEQYF. The CDR3 DNA sequence: TGTGCCAGTAGTATCGGCGGGCGATCCTACGAGCAGTACTTC.

The gene calls are TRBV30 and TRBJ1-4, with unresolved D. The CDR3 length is 15 residues. V was pared by 4 bases and J by 6 bases, with 18 bases between. CDR1 and CDR2 (germline): GTSNPN, SVGIG (reference sequence). CDR3 coding DNA: TGTGCCTGGACCGGATTCCCCGTCGGGGATGAAAAACTGTTTTTT. It encodes CAWTGFPVGDEKLFF. The variable domain in full, with the rest retrieved from reference TRBV30 and TRBJ1-4, is SQTIHQWPATLVQPVGSPLSLECTVEGTSNPNLYWYRQAAGRGLQLLFYSVGIGQISSEVPQNLSASRPQDRQFILSSKKLLLSDSGFYLCAWTGFPVGDEKLFFGSGTQLSVL.

The chain has TRBV19 and TRBJ2-7; D not certain. Germline CDR1 and CDR2: LNHDA and SQIVND (reference sequence). Trimming stripped 0 bases from V and 0 bases from J, with 6 bases between. The CDR3 sequence is 14 residues long. DNA of the CDR3: TGTGCCAGTAGTATAGACAGGAACTCCTACGAGCAGTACTTC. This gives the protein CASSIDRNSYEQYF. The full variable domain, its missing parts supplied by reference TRBV19 and TRBJ2-7, is DGGITQSPKYLFRKEGQNVTLSCEQNLNHDAMYWYRQDPGQGLRLIYYSQIVNDFQKGDIAEGYSVSREKKESFPLTVTSAQKNPTAFYLCASSIDRNSYEQYFGPGTRLTVT.

The chain uses TRBV9 and TRBJ2-7; a weak D match, TRBD1 (6 bases). CDR3 length: 15 amino acids. Trimming pared 4 bases from V and 4 bases from J, leaving 18 bases between. The V gene's germline CDR1 is SGDLS and CDR2 YYNGEE. CDR3 amino acids: CASSPAATGSYEQYF. CDR3 bases: TGTGCCAGCAGCCCAGCTGCAACAGGGAGTTACGAGCAGTACTTC.

The J gene is TRBJ2-7, the V gene TRBV19; 13 bases line up with TRBD2. V trimming: 10 bases; J trimming: 2 bases; junction bases outside the gene matches: 8. The CDR3 is made up of 15 amino acids. In germline, CDR1 is LNHDA, CDR2 SQIVND (reference sequence). CDR3 DNA: TGTGCCACCAGCCCCGGGACTAGCGGGACCTACGAGCAGTACTTC. As protein: CATSPGTSGTYEQYF.

V is TRBV2 and J is TRBJ2-5; the D gene is possibly TRBD1 (6 bases). V lost 6 bases and J 4 bases, leaving 15 bases between the germline ends. The length of the CDR3 is 14 residues. Germline CDR1 is SNHLY and CDR2 is FYNNEI. The CDR3 DNA is TGTGCCAGCAGACCCGGGGACAAGGTAGAGACCCAGTACTTC. It codes for CASRPGDKVETQYF.

This chain's CDR3 is CASSQGLSGELFF. CDR3 DNA: TGCGCCAGCAGCCAAGGACTATCCGGGGAGCTGTTTTTT. The rearrangement joins TRBV4-3 to TRBJ2-2, with D tentatively TRBD2 (5 bases). The V gene's germline CDR1 is LGHNA and CDR2 YSLEER. The V end was cut by 1 base, the J end by 6 bases, with 6 bases between. The CDR3 totals 13 residues.

The V and J genes are TRBV29-1 and TRBJ2-5; a weak D match, TRBD2 (5 bases). Germline CDR1 is SQVTM and CDR2 is ANQGSEA. The CDR3 sequence is 14 residues long. The V end was cut by 6 bases, the J end by 5 bases, with 19 bases between. CDR3 loop: CSVVSGTPGETQYF. CDR3 nucleotides: TGCAGCGTCGTCAGCGGTACCCCTGGGGAGACCCAGTACTTC.

This clone came up once. The chain recombines TRBV28 with TRBJ2-7; no reliable D call. Trimming removed 3 bases from V and 5 bases from J, with 8 bases in between. CDR3 length equals 12 residues. Germline loops: CDR1 MDHEN, CDR2 SYDVKM. CDR3 amino acids: CASSFRLHEQYF. The CDR3 coding sequence is TGTGCCAGCAGTTTCAGGCTCCACGAGCAGTACTTC.

J is TRBJ2-3 and V is TRBV4-3; 7 positions agree with TRBD2. V shed 0 bases, J shed 2 bases, and the junction held 2 bases outside the gene matches. The CDR3 extends over 15 amino acids. The germline V gene has CDR1 LGHNA and CDR2 YSLEER. CDR3 sequence: CASSQDAGVTDTQYF. CDR3 nucleotide sequence: TGCGCCAGCAGCCAAGATGCGGGAGTCACAGATACGCAGTATTTT.

This clone was found once. This chain links TRBV11-3 with TRBJ1-1; no definite D call. The V end was cut by 1 base, the J end by 6 bases, with 12 bases between. This CDR3 has 14 amino acids. Germline values: CDR1 SGHNT, CDR2 YENEEA. The DNA for the CDR3 is TGTGCCAGCAGCTTAGGAGGAATACTAGCTGAAGCTTTCTTT. This codes for CASSLGGILAEAFF.

The gene calls are TRBV28 and TRBJ1-2; no clear D gene. This CDR3 has 15 residues. The germline gives CDR1 MDHEN, CDR2 SYDVKM. V was cut by 4 bases and J by 3 bases, with 15 bases left in between. The chain's CDR3 is CASSSSSAEDYGYTF. In DNA form, the CDR3 reads TGTGCCAGCAGTTCCTCCTCGGCCGAGGACTATGGCTACACCTTC.

This CDR3 is CASSRAGVTYNEQFF. CDR3 in DNA: TGTGCCAGCAGTCGAGCGGGAGTCACCTACAATGAGCAGTTCTTC. The V and J genes are TRBV6-5 and TRBJ2-1, with 8 bases identical to TRBD2. The germline CDR1 and CDR2 sequences are MNHEY and SVGAGI. The CDR3 spans 15 residues. After removal of 5 bases from V and 2 bases from J, the junction contained 5 bases not matched to a gene.

The chain recombines TRBV19 with TRBJ2-3; 7 bases map to TRBD2. The V gene's germline CDR1 is LNHDA and CDR2 SQIVND (reference sequence). J lost 9 bases, V lost 7 bases, and 16 bases had no gene match. This CDR3 has 15 amino acids. CDR3: CASTPSGGGFATQYF. CDR3 bases: TGTGCCAGTACCCCTAGCGGAGGAGGGTTTGCGACGCAGTATTTT.

This chain uses TRBV15 with TRBJ2-7, with 10 nucleotides matching TRBD2. Per the germline V gene, CDR1 is LNHNV and CDR2 is YYDKDF (reference sequence). The CDR3 sequence is 16 residues long. Trimming at V came to 5 bases and at J to 3 bases, leaving 10 bases not matched to a gene. CDR3 residues: CATSQAGTSDNYEQYF. The DNA for the CDR3 is TGTGCCACCAGCCAAGCGGGGACTAGCGATAACTACGAGCAGTACTTC.

The chain couples TRBV5-1 to TRBJ1-3, with D unclear. The CDR3 sequence is 15 residues long. The germline CDR1 and CDR2 sequences are SGHRS and YFSETQ. V gave up 6 bases and J gave up 4 bases, with 17 bases separating them. The CDR3 coding sequence is TGCGCCAGCACTTACCTTCCCCAGGCCGGAAACACCATATATTTT. Translation: CASTYLPQAGNTIYF.